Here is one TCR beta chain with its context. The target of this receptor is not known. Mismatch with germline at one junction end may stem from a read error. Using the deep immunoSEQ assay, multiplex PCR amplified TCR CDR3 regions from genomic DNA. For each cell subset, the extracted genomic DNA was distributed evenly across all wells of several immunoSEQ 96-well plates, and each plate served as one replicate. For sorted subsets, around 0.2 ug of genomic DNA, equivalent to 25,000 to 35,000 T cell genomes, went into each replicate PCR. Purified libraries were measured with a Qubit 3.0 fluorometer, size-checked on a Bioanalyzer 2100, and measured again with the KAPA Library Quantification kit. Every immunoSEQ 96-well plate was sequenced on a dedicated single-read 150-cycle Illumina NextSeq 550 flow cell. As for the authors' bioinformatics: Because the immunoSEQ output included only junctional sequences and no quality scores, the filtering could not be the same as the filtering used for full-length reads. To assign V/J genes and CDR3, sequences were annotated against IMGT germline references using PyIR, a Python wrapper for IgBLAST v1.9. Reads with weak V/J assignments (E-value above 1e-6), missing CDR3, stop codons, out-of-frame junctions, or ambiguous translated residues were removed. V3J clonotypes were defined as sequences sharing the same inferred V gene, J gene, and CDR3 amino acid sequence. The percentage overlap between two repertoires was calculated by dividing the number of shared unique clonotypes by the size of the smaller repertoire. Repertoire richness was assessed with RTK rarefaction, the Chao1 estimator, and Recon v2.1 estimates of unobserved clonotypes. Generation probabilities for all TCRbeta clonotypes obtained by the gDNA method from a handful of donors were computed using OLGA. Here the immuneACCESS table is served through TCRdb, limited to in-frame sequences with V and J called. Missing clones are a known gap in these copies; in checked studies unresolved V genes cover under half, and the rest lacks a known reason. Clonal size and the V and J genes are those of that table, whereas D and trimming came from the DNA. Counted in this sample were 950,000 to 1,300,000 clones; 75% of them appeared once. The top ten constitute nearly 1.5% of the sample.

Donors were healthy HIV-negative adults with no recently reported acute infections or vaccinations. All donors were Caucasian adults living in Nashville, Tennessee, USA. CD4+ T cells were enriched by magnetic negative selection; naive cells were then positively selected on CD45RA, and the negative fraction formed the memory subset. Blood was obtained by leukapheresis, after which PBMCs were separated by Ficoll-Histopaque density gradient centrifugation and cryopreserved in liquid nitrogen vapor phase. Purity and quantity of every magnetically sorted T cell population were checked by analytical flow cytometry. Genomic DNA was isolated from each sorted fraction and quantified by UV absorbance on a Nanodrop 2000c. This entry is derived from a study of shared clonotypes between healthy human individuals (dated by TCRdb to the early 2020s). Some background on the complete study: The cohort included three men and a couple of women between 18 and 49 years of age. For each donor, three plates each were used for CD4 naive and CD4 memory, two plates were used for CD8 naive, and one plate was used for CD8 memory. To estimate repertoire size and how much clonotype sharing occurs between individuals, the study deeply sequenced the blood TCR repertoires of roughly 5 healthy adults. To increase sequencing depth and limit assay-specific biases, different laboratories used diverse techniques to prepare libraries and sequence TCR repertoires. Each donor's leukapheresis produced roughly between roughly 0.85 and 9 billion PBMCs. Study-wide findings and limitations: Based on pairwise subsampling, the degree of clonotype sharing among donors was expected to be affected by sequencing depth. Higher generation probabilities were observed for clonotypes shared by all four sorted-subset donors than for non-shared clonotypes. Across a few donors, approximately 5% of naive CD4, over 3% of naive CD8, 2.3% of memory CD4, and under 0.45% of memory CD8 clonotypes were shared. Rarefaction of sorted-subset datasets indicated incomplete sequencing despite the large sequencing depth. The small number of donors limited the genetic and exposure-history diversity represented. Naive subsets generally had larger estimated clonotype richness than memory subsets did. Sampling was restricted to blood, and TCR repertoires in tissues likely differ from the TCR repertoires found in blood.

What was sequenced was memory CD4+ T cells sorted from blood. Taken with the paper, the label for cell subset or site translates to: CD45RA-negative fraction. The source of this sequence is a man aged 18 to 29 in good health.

The DNA sequence is as follows: TGTACCAGCAGCTTAGGGGACAGCTCAAAAAACATTCAGTACTTC. The resulting protein is CTSSLGDSSKNIQYF. The rearrangement joined TRBV5-3 to TRBJ2-4; TRBD1 aligns with 7 central bases. TRBV5-3 is known as an ORF, though its function is uncertain. There are 15 amino acids in the CDR3, from cysteine to phenylalanine inclusive. This entry keeps only the CDR3 DNA: 45 bases, framed from base 1.